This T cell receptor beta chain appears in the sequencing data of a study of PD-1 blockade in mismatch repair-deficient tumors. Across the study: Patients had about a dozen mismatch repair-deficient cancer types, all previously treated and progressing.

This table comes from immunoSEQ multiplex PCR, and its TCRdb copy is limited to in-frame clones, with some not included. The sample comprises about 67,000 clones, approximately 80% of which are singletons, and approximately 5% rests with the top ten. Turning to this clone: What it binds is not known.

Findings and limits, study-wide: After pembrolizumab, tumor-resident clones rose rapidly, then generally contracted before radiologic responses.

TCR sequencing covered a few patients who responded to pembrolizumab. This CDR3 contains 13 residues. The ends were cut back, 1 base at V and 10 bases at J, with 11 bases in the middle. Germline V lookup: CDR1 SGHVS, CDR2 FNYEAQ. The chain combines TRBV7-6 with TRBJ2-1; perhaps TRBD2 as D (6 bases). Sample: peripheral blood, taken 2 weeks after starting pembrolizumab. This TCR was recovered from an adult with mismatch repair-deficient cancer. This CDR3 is CASSLDAGREQFF. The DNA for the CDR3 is TGTGCCAGCAGCTTAGACGCGGGACGGGAGCAGTTCTTC.